This T cell receptor beta chain was profiled in a study of T cells after yellow fever vaccination. General study findings and limits: Across the CD4 and CD8 compartments, a small share of clonotypes was present in both.

V trimming: 4 bases; J trimming: 3 bases; junction bases outside the gene matches: 14. There are 17 residues in the CDR3. Germline V gene data show CDR1 as MGHDK and CDR2 as SYGVNS. This clonotype was counted ten times or more. What it binds is unknown. TCR cDNA, made by 5'RACE template switching, carried an added universal primer site and UMIs. TCRdb reprocessed the 5' RACE reads with MiXCR, giving one entry per CDR3 protein. The top ten hold 36% of the sample, which has under 200,000 distinct CDR3 sequences, 11% seen once. This sequence joins TRBV25-1 and TRBJ1-2, with 7 bases lining up with TRBD1. Sample: CD8+ T cells sorted from PBMCs, taken 15 days after the yellow fever booster vaccination. This clonotype was sampled from a man between 18 and 35 years old who received the YFV17D yellow fever vaccine. CDR3 sequence reads: CASSGSRYGQVHYGYTF. The CDR3 region has the DNA TGTGCCAGCAGTGGTTCCCGCTATGGACAGGTCCACTATGGCTACACCTTC.